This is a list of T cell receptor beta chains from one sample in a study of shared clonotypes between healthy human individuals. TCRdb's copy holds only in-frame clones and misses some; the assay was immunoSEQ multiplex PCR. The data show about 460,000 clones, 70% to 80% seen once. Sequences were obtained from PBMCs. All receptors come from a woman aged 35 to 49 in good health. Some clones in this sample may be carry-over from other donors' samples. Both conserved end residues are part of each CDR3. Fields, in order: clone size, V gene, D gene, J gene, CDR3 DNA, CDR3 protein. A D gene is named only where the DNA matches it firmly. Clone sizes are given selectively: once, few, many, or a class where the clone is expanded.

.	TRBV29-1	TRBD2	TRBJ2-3	TGCAGCGTCATACTAGCGGGAGGCTTAGCTAGCACAGATACGCAGTATTTT	CSVILAGGLASTDTQYF
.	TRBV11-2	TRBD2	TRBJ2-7	TGTGCCAGCAGCTTAAGGGAGGGGATTGGCGAGCAGTACTTC	CASSLREGIGEQYF
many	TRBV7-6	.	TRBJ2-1	TGTGCCAGCAGCGCGTGGGGGAGTGACAATGAGCAGTTCTTC	CASSAWGSDNEQFF
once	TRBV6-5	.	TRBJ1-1	TGTGCCAGCAGTTACACAGGGATGAACACTGAAGCTTTCTTT	CASSYTGMNTEAFF
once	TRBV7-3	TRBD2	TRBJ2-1	TGTGCCAGCAGCCGACTAGCAGGGAGTGAGCAGTTCTTC	CASSRLAGSEQFF
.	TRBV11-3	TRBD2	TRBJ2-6	TGTGCCAGCAGCTTAGATACTAGCGGGAGGGCTCCTGGGGCCAACGTCCTGACTTTC	CASSLDTSGRAPGANVLTF
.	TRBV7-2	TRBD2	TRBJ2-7	TGTGCCAGCAGCTTAGCGGTGGTAGCGGGAGGGCCTGAGCAGTACTTC	CASSLAVVAGGPEQYF
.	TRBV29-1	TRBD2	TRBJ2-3	TGCAGCGTTGATTCGGGAGGGGATACGCAGTATTTT	CSVDSGGDTQYF
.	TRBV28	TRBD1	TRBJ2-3	TGTGCCAGCAGTTCCCCAGGGGGTAGGACAGATACGCAGTATTTT	CASSSPGGRTDTQYF
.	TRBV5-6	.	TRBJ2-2	TGTGCCAGCAGCTTGGGATTTAGGCCCACCGGGGAGCTGTTTTTT	CASSLGFRPTGELFF
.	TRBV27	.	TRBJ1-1	TGTGCCAGCAGTACCGGGGGGGCGCCCACTGAAGCTTTCTTT	CASSTGGAPTEAFF
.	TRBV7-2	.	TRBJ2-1	TGTGCCAGCAGCTTGGAGGGTAGCTCCTACAATGAGCAGTTCTTC	CASSLEGSSYNEQFF
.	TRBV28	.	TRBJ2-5	TGTGCAACCACGGTCCAGGCGGCGCAAGAGACCCAGTACTTC	CATTVQAAQETQYF
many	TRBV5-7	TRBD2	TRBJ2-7	TGTGCCAGCAGCTTGGGGGGACTAGCGGGCAACGAGCAGTACTTC	CASSLGGLAGNEQYF
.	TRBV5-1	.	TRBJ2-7	TGCGCCAGCAGCGCCGGACAGACGTACGAGCAGTACTTC	CASSAGQTYEQYF